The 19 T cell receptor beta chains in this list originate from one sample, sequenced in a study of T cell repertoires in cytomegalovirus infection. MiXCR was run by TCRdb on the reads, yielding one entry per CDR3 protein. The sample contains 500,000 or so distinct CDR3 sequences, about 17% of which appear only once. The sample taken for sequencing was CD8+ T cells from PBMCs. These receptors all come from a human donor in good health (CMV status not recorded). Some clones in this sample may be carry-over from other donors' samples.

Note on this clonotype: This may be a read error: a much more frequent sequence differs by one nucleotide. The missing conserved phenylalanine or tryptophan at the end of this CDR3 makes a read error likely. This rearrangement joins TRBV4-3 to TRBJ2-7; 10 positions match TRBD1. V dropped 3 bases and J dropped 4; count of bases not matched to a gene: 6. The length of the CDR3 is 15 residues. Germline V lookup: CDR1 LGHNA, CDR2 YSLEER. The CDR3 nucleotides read TGCGCCAGCAGCCAGGTGGACAGGGGGGTTTACGAGCAGTACTTA. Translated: CASSQVDRGVYEQYL.

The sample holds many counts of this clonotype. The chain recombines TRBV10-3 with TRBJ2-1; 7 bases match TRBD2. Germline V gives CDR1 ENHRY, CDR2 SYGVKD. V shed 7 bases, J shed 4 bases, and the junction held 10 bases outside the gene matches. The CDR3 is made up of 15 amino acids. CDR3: CAINKKSGKYNEQFF. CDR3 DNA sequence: TGTGCCATCAATAAGAAGAGCGGGAAATACAATGAGCAGTTCTTC.

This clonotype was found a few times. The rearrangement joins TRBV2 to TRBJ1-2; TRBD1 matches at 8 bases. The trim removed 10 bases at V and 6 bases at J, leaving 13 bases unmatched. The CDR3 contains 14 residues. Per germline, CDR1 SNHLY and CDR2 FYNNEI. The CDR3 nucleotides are TGTGCCACCCCAACGGACAGGGAAAGAAATGGCTACACCTTC. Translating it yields CATPTDRERNGYTF. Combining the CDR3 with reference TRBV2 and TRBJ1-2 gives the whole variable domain EPEVTQTPSHQVTQMGQEVILRCVPISNHLYFYWYRQILGQKVEFLVSFYNNEISEKSEIFDDQFSVERPDGSNFTLKIRSTKLEDSAMYFCATPTDRERNGYTFGSGTRLTVV.

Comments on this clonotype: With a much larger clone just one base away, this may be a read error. The CDR3 DNA sequence: TGTGCCAGCAGTGAAGCAGGGGACAGGGCTGTGAACACTGTAGCTTTCTTT. Residues: CASSEAGDRAVNTVAFF. V is TRBV2 and J is TRBJ1-1, with TRBD1 identical over 9 bases. The length of the CDR3 is 17 residues. Germline V gives CDR1 SNHLY, CDR2 FYNNEI. Drawing the rest from reference TRBV2 and TRBJ1-1, the complete variable domain is EPEVTQTPSHQVTQMGQEVILRCVPISNHLYFYWYRQILGQKVEFLVSFYNNEISEKSEIFDDQFSVERPDGSNFTLKIRSTKLEDSAMYFCASSEAGDRAVNTVAFFGQGTRLTVV.

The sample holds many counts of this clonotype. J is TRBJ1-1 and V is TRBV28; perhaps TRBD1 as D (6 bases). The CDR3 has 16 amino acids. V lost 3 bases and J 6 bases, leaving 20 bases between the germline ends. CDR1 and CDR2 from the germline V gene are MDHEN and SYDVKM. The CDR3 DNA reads TGTGCCAGCAGTTTCTCGACTTACAGGGATTCCCCTGAAGCTTTCTTT. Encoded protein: CASSFSTYRDSPEAFF.

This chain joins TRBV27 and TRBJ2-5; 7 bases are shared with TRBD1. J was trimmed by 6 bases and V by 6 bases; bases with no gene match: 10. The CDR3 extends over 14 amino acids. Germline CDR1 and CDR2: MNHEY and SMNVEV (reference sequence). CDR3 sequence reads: CASSPTGVRKTQYF. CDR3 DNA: TGTGCCAGCAGCCCTACAGGGGTTAGAAAGACCCAGTACTTC.

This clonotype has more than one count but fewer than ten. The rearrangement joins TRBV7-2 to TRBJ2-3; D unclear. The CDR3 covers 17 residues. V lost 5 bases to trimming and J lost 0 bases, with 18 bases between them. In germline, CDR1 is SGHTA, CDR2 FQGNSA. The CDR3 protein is CASSHPPQRPSTDTQYF. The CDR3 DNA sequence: TGTGCCAGCAGCCACCCCCCTCAGCGCCCTAGCACAGATACGCAGTATTTT.

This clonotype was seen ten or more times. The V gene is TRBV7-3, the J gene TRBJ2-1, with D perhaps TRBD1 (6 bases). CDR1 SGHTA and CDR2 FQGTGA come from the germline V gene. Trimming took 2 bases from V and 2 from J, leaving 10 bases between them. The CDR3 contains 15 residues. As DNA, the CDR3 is TGTGCCAGCAGCTTAGGTCGGACAGCCTACAATGAGCAGTTCTTC. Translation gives CASSLGRTAYNEQFF.

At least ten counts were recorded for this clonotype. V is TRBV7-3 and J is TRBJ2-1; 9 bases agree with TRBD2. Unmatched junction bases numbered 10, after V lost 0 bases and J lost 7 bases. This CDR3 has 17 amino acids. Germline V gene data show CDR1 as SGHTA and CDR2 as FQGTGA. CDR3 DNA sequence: TGTGCCAGCAGCTTAACGGCCCGCGGGAGGGCCGGTAATGAGCAGTTCTTC. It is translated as CASSLTARGRAGNEQFF.

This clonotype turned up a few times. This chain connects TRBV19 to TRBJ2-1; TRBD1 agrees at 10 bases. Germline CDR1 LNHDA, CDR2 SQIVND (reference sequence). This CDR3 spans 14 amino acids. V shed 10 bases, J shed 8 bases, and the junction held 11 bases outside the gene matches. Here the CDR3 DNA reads TGTGCCACCCTCCCCGGGACAGGGGTCGATGAGCAGTTCTTC. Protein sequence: CATLPGTGVDEQFF. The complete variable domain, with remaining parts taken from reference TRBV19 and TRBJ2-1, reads DGGITQSPKYLFRKEGQNVTLSCEQNLNHDAMYWYRQDPGQGLRLIYYSQIVNDFQKGDIAEGYSVSREKKESFPLTVTSAQKNPTAFYLCATLPGTGVDEQFFGPGTRLTVL.

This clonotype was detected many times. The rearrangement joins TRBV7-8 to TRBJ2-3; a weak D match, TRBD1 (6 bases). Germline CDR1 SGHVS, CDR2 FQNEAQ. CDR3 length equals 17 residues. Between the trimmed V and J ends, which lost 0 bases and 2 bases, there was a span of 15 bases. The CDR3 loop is CASSLAMGALDTDTQYF. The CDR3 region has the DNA TGTGCCAGCAGCTTAGCGATGGGGGCGCTTGACACAGATACGCAGTATTTT.

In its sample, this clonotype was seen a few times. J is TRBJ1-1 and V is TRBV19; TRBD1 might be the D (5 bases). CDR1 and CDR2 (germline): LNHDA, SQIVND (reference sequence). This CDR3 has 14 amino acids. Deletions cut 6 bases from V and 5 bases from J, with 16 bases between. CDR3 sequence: CASSRGGISTEAFF. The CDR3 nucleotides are TGTGCCAGTAGCCGGGGGGGTATCTCGACTGAAGCTTTCTTT. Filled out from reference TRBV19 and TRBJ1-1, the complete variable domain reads DGGITQSPKYLFRKEGQNVTLSCEQNLNHDAMYWYRQDPGQGLRLIYYSQIVNDFQKGDIAEGYSVSREKKESFPLTVTSAQKNPTAFYLCASSRGGISTEAFFGQGTRLTVV.

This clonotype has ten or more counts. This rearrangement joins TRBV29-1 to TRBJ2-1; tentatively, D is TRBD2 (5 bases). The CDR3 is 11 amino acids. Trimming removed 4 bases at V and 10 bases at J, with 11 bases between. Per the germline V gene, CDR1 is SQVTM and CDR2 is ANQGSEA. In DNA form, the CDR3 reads TGCAGCGTTGCGGGGTACGGGGAGCAGTTCTTC. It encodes CSVAGYGEQFF.

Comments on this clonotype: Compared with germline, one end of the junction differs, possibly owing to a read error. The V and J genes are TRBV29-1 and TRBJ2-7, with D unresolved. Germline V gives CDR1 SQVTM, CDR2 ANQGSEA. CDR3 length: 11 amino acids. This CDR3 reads CSAEDGYEQYF. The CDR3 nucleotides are TGCAGCGCTGAAGACGGCTACGAGCAGTACTTC.

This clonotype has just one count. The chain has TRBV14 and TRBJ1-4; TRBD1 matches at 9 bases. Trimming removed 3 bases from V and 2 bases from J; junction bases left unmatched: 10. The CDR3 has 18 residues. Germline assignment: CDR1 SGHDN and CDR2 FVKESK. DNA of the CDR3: TGTGCCAGCAGCCAGGAAACAGGGGGCTTTTGGACTAATGAAAAACTGTTTTTT. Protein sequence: CASSQETGGFWTNEKLFF. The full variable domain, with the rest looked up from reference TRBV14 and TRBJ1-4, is EAGVTQFPSHSVIEKGQTVTLRCDPISGHDNLYWYRRVMGKEIKFLLHFVKESKQDESGMPNNRFLAERTGGTYSTLKVQPAELEDSGVYFCASSQETGGFWTNEKLFFGSGTQLSVL.

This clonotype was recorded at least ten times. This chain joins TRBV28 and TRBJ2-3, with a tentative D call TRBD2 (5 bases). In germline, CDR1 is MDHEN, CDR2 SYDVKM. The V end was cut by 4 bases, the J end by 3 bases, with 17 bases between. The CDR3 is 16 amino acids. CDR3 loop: CASSSGERAGTDTQYF. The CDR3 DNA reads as TGTGCCAGCAGTTCGGGTGAGAGGGCAGGTACAGATACGCAGTATTTT.

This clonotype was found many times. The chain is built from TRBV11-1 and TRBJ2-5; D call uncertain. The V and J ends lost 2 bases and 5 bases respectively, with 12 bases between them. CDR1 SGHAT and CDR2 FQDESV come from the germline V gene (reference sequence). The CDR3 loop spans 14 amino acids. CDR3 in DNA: TGTGCCAGCAGCTTAAACCGACGGATTGAGACCCAGTACTTC. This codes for CASSLNRRIETQYF. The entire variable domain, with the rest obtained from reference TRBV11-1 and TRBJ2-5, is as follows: EAEVAQSPRYKITEKSQAVAFWCDPISGHATLYWYRQILGQGPELLVQFQDESVVDDSQLPKDRFSAERLKGVDSTLKIQPAELGDSAMYLCASSLNRRIETQYFGPGTRLLVL.

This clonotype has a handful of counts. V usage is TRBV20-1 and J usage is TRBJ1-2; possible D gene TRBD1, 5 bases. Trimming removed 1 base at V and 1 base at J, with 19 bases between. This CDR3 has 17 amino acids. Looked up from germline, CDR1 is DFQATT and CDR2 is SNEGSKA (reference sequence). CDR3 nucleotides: TGCAGTGCTAGAGGCCACCCCGGGGGTATTTATAACTATGGCTACACCTTC. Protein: CSARGHPGGIYNYGYTF.

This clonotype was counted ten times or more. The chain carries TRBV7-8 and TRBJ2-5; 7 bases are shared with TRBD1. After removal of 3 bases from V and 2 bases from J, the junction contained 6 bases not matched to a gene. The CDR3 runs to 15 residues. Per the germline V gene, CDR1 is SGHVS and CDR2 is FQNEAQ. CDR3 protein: CASSLLTGQQETQYF. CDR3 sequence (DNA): TGTGCCAGCAGCTTGTTGACAGGGCAACAAGAGACCCAGTACTTC.